Detailed here is one T cell receptor (beta chain). Its cognate antigen has yet to be identified. Base qualities are missing; no much larger clone stands one base away. Read against the paper, the sample's treatment or condition label means: randomized to nivolumab then ipilimumab (arm A) or the reverse (arm B). Prior DNA-damaging chemotherapy had not been received by any trial patient. A FACS Aria II flow cytometer was used to sort live CD3+CD8+ cells that were negative for CD19 and CD56 from thawed PBMCs. CheckMate 064, a randomized, open-label phase II trial of sequential checkpoint blockade, was the source of the samples, all of which came from patients with melanoma. Peripheral blood mononuclear cells were obtained through leukapheresis, purified using Ficoll-Paque, and frozen in human serum containing around 9.6% DMSO. Immediately after sorting, the purity of the sorted blood CD3+CD8+ cells was confirmed to be >95%, and DNA was then extracted.

The immunoSEQ Assay was used to immunosequence TCRbeta CDR3 regions from genomic DNA. Genomic DNA was amplified by bias-controlled multiplex PCR before high-throughput sequencing. As for how the authors treated the data: To quantify the absolute abundance of each unique TCRbeta CDR3 region, the sequences were collapsed and filtered. Clonality, defined as 1 minus Pielou's evenness, was calculated using productive rearrangements only. A previously published method was used to identify clones with significantly greater frequencies in on-treatment samples than in baseline samples. TCRdb's version of the immuneACCESS table is confined to in-frame rearrangements and falls short of the full clone set. An unresolved V gene accounts for under half of the shortfall where checked; the remainder is of unknown origin. The V and J calls and clone size come from that table; D and trimming were worked out from the DNA. Across this sample there are 15,000 to 20,000 clones, with about two thirds seen only once. The ten largest clones add up to about 20% of the sample.

This sample is drawn from a study of sequential checkpoint blockade in melanoma (dated by TCRdb to the late 2010s). General notes on the study: Using 1:1 randomization, the trial assigned patients either to first-line nivolumab followed by ipilimumab (arm A) or to ipilimumab followed by nivolumab (arm B). Maintenance nivolumab came after both trial sequences.

The study at large found these results: The model for predicting response that combines TCR metrics with mutation burden needs to be validated in larger, independent patient cohorts.

CDR1 and CDR2 are read off the germline V gene (reference sequence) as LNHDA and SQIVND. The CDR3 numbers 13 residues from cysteine through phenylalanine. Only the CDR3 part of the read is kept: 39 bases, read in frame from the first base. V lost 1 base and J lost 6 bases; the stretch between them is 6 bases long. The V and J genes are TRBV19 and TRBJ2-2; confidence is insufficient to name the D gene. The source was CD8+ T cells sorted from blood (inferred from file names), collected from a patient given nivolumab and ipilimumab in sequence. The source is a human donor with melanoma. The CDR3 is CASSIVIAGELFF. The sequenced DNA: TGTGCCAGTAGTATAGTAATTGCCGGGGAGCTGTTTTTT.